This TCR beta chain was identified during a study of cytomegalovirus exposure and HLA in healthy donors (TCRdb year 2017). With regard to the full study: An earlier analysis of approximately 590 of the donors reported approximately 290 Gb of sequence data and some 100 million unique TCR beta sequences from around 200 million T cells. An early release that covered around 590 HLA-typed donors contained approximately 320 gigabases of sequencing data and some 87 million unique TCR sequences. Among the approximately 430 genotyped donors, 75% to 90% belonged to the genetic ancestry cluster associated with self-reported Caucasian donors. The study aimed to test whether signatures of past pathogen exposure could be identified by cataloging public T cell receptors. The study profiled the T cell repertoires of hundreds of subjects by immunosequencing and related them to cytomegalovirus serostatus. In addition to the first cohort of 666 subjects, a separate validation cohort of 130 or so different subjects was used. To predict cytomegalovirus infection status, the study combined high-throughput TCR immunosequencing, statistical association of individual TCRs with disease status, and machine learning. A later analysis re-analyzed previously published TCR beta repertoires from approximately 670 donors and added high-resolution HLA genotyping to study TCR occurrence patterns. In the later analysis, no new phenotypic data were used to find candidate immune exposures; instead, reliance was placed on TCR beta sequences and their occurrence across donors. To decide whether each TCR beta V gene segment behaved as functional or pseudogenic, an earlier analysis of some 580 of the donors relied on high-throughput TCR beta sequencing. Donor age, sex, ethnicity and CMV serostatus were compiled together with the repertoire data. A later genetic analysis took genome-wide SNP genotypes for about three fifths of the roughly 670 donors and used that subset as a discovery cohort. All discovery cohort repertoires had been generated on a single sequencing platform. Class I and class II HLA loci were covered by the typing at four-digit resolution. The number of donors typed differed by locus, with about 620-630 for A, B, C, DRB1 and DQB1, about 500 for DQA1, nearly 610 for DPA1, and 450 to 480 for DPB1. Because of strong linkage in the cohort, roughly five DR-DQ haplotypes were treated as single units for association and clustering. Across around 400 genotyped donors of the cohort, an average of approximately 240,000 unique TCR beta nucleotide sequences per donor were sequenced, and 15% to 20% of those sequences were non-productive.

As regards this clone: Its antigen remains undetermined. It has no much larger one-base neighbor in the sample; base qualities were not kept.

Overall study outcomes, separate from this receptor: Correlated functional status among segregating V segments might reflect linkage disequilibrium, but an unknown experimental factor could not be ruled out. The study listed 164 TCR beta chains as associated with cytomegalovirus. An earlier analysis of roughly 570 of the donors showed that most TCR beta V segments appeared in productive rearrangements either about 90% or about 30% of the time, which broadly matched IMGT annotations. Specific HLA alleles were associated with about 17,000 TCR beta sequences at a false discovery rate of 0.05 in a later analysis. When HLA alleles, especially DR and DQ, strongly co-occurred, TCR associations were difficult to assign to individual alleles. A later genetic analysis reported fewer N-insertions in productive TCRs among donors in an Asian-associated ancestry cluster than the approximately 670-donor mean. It was suggested by the authors that the approach could potentially be generalized to other disease states and immunological phenotypes. A later analysis found that most CMV-associated TCR beta chains appeared HLA-restricted, with HLA associations seemingly driven largely by CMV exposure. In this cohort, only TCR beta chains were sequenced, and detectable features were limited by the absence of alpha or paired-chain data. Because counts were too low, around 18 rarely observed V segments, including chromosome 9 orphons, were left out of the earlier analysis of 587 of the donors. The 87-base-pair reads could not distinguish some IMGT-functional V segments, including TRBV6-2 and TRBV6-3, so those segments were excluded. A few of the identified cytomegalovirus-associated TCR beta chains were confirmed in vitro to be specific for cytomegalovirus antigens. According to a later analysis, parvovirus B19, influenza, CMV and Epstein-Barr virus appeared linked to several top co-occurrence clusters. In a later genetic analysis, a missense DCLRE1C variant was associated with V-gene and J-gene trimming of TCR beta chains, and the association was replicated in an independent cohort. Most TCR sequences were seen in very few donors, while some public TCRs were found in many individuals. For the cohort, immune exposure information was limited to CMV serostatus. A later analysis found that TCR association rates varied across HLA loci, with DRB1 alleles showing the most associated TCRs and HLA-C alleles the fewest. A cluster of highly shared sequence variants was judged likely to represent a technical artifact of the sequencing pipeline. A further reported finding was that TCR beta sequences accurately predicted the HLA-A and HLA-B alleles for most subjects in the first cohort. HLA typing was unavailable for some donors at each locus, so association tests used only the typed subset. The presence/absence analyses assumed that sequencing depth was roughly uniform across donors, and that assumption may not be true. Compared with equally common non-associated chains, HLA-associated TCR beta chains in a later analysis were more clonally expanded and had lower generation probabilities. Cytomegalovirus status was reported to be diagnosed by the classifier with high specificity and sensitivity in both the original and validation cohorts.

As encoded in the germline V gene, CDR1 is SGDLS while CDR2 is YYNGEE. Clipping removes 3 bases from V and 4 bases from J, with 8 as the unmatched junction base count. From the cysteine through the phenylalanine, the CDR3 covers 16 amino acids. CDR3 DNA only is kept here, 48 bases in frame from base 1. In total, approximately 610 healthy bone marrow donors made up the cohort. At the time of sampling, all cohort members were nominally healthy, though unrecorded immune exposures were likely present. The donor tested CMV seropositive and was one of the 289 seropositive cohort members. A peripheral blood sample was collected from each donor, and TCR beta sequencing was performed on peripheral blood mononuclear cells. The Qiagen DNeasy Blood Extraction Kit was used to extract genomic DNA from the blood cell samples. The library was built by means of the immunoSEQ multiplex PCR assay. For the multiplex PCR, a mixture combining 60 forward primers for TCR Vbeta segments and 13 reverse primers for TCR Jbeta segments was used. The CDR3 region of rearranged TCR beta genes was amplified from genomic DNA with a multiplex PCR assay. The amplified TCR beta libraries were sequenced on the Illumina HiSeq System as 87-base-pair reads. For the original study's pipeline: A later analysis counted approximately 76 million unique TCR beta chains across the 550 to 700 repertoires, and 10 million to 11 million of these chains were shared by at least two donors. Raw reads were error-corrected and collapsed into unique sequences with a nearest-neighbor algorithm that merged closely related sequences to remove PCR and sequencing errors. Alignment of CDR3 sequences to IMGT reference sequences was used to assign V, D and J gene segments. For a sequence to be retained, a match of at least six nucleotides was required to both a V gene segment and a J gene segment. Rearrangements were called productive when the CDR3 lacked stop codons and stayed in frame with V and J; all others were non-productive. CDR3 was defined according to IMGT convention as the region running from the second conserved V-encoded cysteine to the conserved J-encoded phenylalanine. Sequences without an unambiguous match to a single V gene segment were excluded from the earlier analysis of approximately 600 of the donors. An earlier analysis of 587 of the donors classified V segments as functional when productive rearrangements were above 56.7% and as segregating when the standard deviation between donors was above 5%. A statistical classification framework was built for diagnosing cytomegalovirus status from the catalog of TCR beta chain sequences. A later analysis assigned V and J genes by comparing TCR nucleotide sequences with IMGT/GENE-DB human TR gene sequences. Using the TCRdist pipeline, a later analysis assigned CDR3 sequences along with most-parsimonious VDJ recombination scenarios. In a later analysis, each TCR beta chain was defined by its CDR3 amino acid sequence together with its V-gene family, and reads lacking a unique V-gene family were excluded. In a later analysis, around 600 highly shared, low-generation-probability nucleotide sequences were removed to address suspected cross-contamination and a sequencing artifact. For each public chain, a later analysis derived a clonal expansion index from normalized ranks of inferred template counts within each repertoire. A later analysis computed generation probabilities with a VDJ recombination model fitted to out-of-frame rearrangements, and checked the results against IGoR. A later analysis scored TCR-TCR, TCR-HLA and TCR-CMV co-occurrence with hypergeometric tests, applying a repertoire-size bias correction to TCR pairs. False discovery rates were estimated in a later analysis by permuting HLA or CMV assignments 20 times. In a later analysis, co-occurring TCRs were grouped using DBSCAN, with TCRdist sequence similarity added in when clustering inside HLA-allele-positive subsets. Repertoires with fewer than 30,000 or more than 120,000 public chains were left out of co-occurrence clustering, as were about five repertoires with anomalous nucleotide sharing. The table comes from immuneACCESS by way of TCRdb, which keeps in-frame sequences with V and J called. Part of the clones is missing from these tables; in studies checked, under half for an unresolved V gene and the rest for unknown reasons. The DNA gave D and trimming, while V, J and clone size come from that table. The sample has 95,000 to 150,000 clones on record, 8% to 11% of them singletons. Approximately 4.4% of the sample comes from the top ten.

Sequencing was carried out using PBMCs. The clonotype comes from a woman in her late teens or twenties in good health and CMV-seropositive. The chain is made from TRBV9 and TRBJ2-2, and 8 junctional nucleotides match TRBD2. The DNA sequence is as follows: TGTGCCAGCAGCGGGGCGGCTAGCGGGTTCACCGGGGAGCTGTTTTTT. This is translated as CASSGAASGFTGELFF.